The rows below give T cell receptor beta chains drawn from one sample of a study of T cell responses to AZD1222 COVID-19 vaccine. The method was immunoSEQ multiplex PCR; TCRdb's version includes in-frame clones alone and lacks a portion of them. The sample has about 120,000 clones, 88% seen once. The sequences come from peripheral blood, collected 28 days after the second AZD1222 dose. The origin of the receptors is an adult who received the AZD1222 COVID-19 vaccine. Each CDR3 is given with its conserved first and last residue. The D gene is left open where the match is weak. A row's size may be missing; if present it is once, few, many or a size class.

clone_size: NA
j_call: TRBJ2-5
d_call: NA
v_call: TRBV6-6
cdr3_aa: CASSYRAGETQYF
cdr3_nt: TGTGCCAGCAGTTACCGGGCGGGGGAGACCCAGTACTTC

clone_size: NA
j_call: TRBJ1-1
d_call: NA
v_call: TRBV9
cdr3_aa: CASSGGQNTEAFF
cdr3_nt: TGTGCCAGCAGCGGGGGCCAGAACACTGAAGCTTTCTTT

clone_size: NA
j_call: TRBJ2-7
d_call: NA
v_call: TRBV15
cdr3_aa: CATSWTHGSSYEQYF
cdr3_nt: TGTGCCACCAGCTGGACGCATGGGAGCTCCTACGAGCAGTACTTC

clone_size: NA
j_call: TRBJ2-7
d_call: NA
v_call: TRBV7-3
cdr3_aa: CASSLAGSGEQYF
cdr3_nt: TGTGCCAGCAGCTTGGCGGGATCGGGCGAGCAGTACTTC

clone_size: NA
j_call: TRBJ1-1
d_call: NA
v_call: TRBV7-2
cdr3_aa: CASKGGVVGEAFF
cdr3_nt: TGTGCCAGCAAGGGAGGGGTGGTCGGAGAAGCTTTCTTT

clone_size: NA
j_call: TRBJ2-5
d_call: TRBD1
v_call: TRBV5-1
cdr3_aa: CASSPDRGRETQYF
cdr3_nt: TGCGCCAGCAGCCCCGACAGGGGTCGGGAGACCCAGTACTTC

clone_size: NA
j_call: TRBJ2-7
d_call: NA
v_call: TRBV5-1
cdr3_aa: CASSLAGDGIRVQYF
cdr3_nt: TGCGCCAGCAGCTTGGCTGGGGACGGCATTCGAGTGCAGTACTTC

clone_size: once
j_call: TRBJ1-5
d_call: NA
v_call: TRBV6-8
cdr3_aa: CASRTPDQPQHF
cdr3_nt: TGTGCCAGCAGGACGCCGGATCAGCCCCAGCATTTT

clone_size: few
j_call: TRBJ1-2
d_call: TRBD1
v_call: TRBV6-5
cdr3_aa: CASSRRSGQGYGYTF
cdr3_nt: TGTGCCAGCAGTCGACGTTCGGGACAGGGGTATGGCTACACCTTC

clone_size: NA
j_call: TRBJ2-7
d_call: NA
v_call: TRBV15
cdr3_aa: CATSRDLAYEQYF
cdr3_nt: TGTGCCACCAGCAGGGATCTCGCCTACGAGCAGTACTTC

clone_size: NA
j_call: TRBJ1-1
d_call: TRBD1
v_call: TRBV6-1
cdr3_aa: CASSESTGAGAEAFF
cdr3_nt: TGTGCCAGCAGTGAATCGACAGGGGCGGGCGCTGAAGCTTTCTTT

clone_size: few
j_call: TRBJ1-1
d_call: NA
v_call: TRBV12-3/TRBV12-4
cdr3_aa: CASSLQGDTEAFF
cdr3_nt: TGTGCCAGCAGTTTACAGGGTGACACTGAAGCTTTCTTT

clone_size: NA
j_call: TRBJ1-3
d_call: NA
v_call: TRBV28
cdr3_aa: CASRALELSGNTIYF
cdr3_nt: TGTGCCAGCAGAGCTCTCGAATTGTCTGGAAACACCATATATTTT

clone_size: NA
j_call: TRBJ2-1
d_call: TRBD1
v_call: TRBV19
cdr3_aa: CASSISRTGRNEQFF
cdr3_nt: TGTGCCAGTAGTATCTCGAGGACAGGGAGAAATGAGCAGTTCTTC

clone_size: NA
j_call: TRBJ1-2
d_call: TRBD1
v_call: TRBV9
cdr3_aa: CASSVMTGGNYGYTF
cdr3_nt: TGTGCCAGCAGCGTGATGACAGGGGGTAACTATGGCTACACCTTC

clone_size: NA
j_call: TRBJ2-1
d_call: TRBD2
v_call: TRBV7-6
cdr3_aa: CASSLATGGLSYNEQFF
cdr3_nt: TGTGCCAGCAGCTTAGCCACGGGGGGGCTGTCCTACAATGAGCAGTTCTTC

clone_size: once
j_call: TRBJ2-5
d_call: TRBD1
v_call: TRBV6-2/TRBV6-3
cdr3_aa: CASSSHDRGEETQYF
cdr3_nt: TGTGCCAGCAGTTCTCATGACAGGGGCGAAGAGACCCAGTACTTC

clone_size: once
j_call: TRBJ1-3
d_call: NA
v_call: TRBV5-1
cdr3_aa: CASSLGGAGNTIYF
cdr3_nt: TGCGCCAGCAGCTTGGGAGGGGCTGGAAACACCATATATTTT

clone_size: NA
j_call: TRBJ1-5
d_call: NA
v_call: TRBV7-9
cdr3_aa: CASSLEQGQPQHF
cdr3_nt: TGTGCCAGCAGCTTAGAGCAGGGTCAGCCCCAGCATTTT

clone_size: NA
j_call: TRBJ1-2
d_call: NA
v_call: TRBV12-3/TRBV12-4
cdr3_aa: CATTPYRNYGYTF
cdr3_nt: TGTGCCACCACCCCGTACAGGAACTATGGCTACACCTTC

clone_size: NA
j_call: TRBJ2-7
d_call: NA
v_call: TRBV20-1
cdr3_aa: CSASSAGDFYEQYF
cdr3_nt: TGCAGTGCTAGTTCTGCGGGCGATTTCTACGAGCAGTACTTC

clone_size: NA
j_call: TRBJ2-4
d_call: TRBD1
v_call: TRBV2
cdr3_aa: CASQFFAGTGGNIQYF
cdr3_nt: TGTGCCAGCCAATTTTTTGCCGGGACAGGGGGAAACATTCAGTACTTC

clone_size: once
j_call: TRBJ2-1
d_call: NA
v_call: TRBV29-1
cdr3_aa: CSAEAPQFF
cdr3_nt: TGCAGCGCTGAGGCGCCGCAGTTCTTC

clone_size: once
j_call: TRBJ1-3
d_call: NA
v_call: TRBV7-9
cdr3_aa: CASILPSGRSGNTIYF
cdr3_nt: TGTGCCAGCATCCTCCCCTCTGGACGGTCTGGAAACACCATATATTTT

clone_size: once
j_call: TRBJ1-2
d_call: NA
v_call: TRBV10-3
cdr3_aa: CAISESSARSYGYTF
cdr3_nt: TGTGCCATCAGTGAGTCGAGTGCGCGGTCCTATGGCTACACCTTC

clone_size: NA
j_call: TRBJ1-5
d_call: TRBD1
v_call: TRBV27
cdr3_aa: CASSLAGGFDQPQHF
cdr3_nt: TGTGCCAGCAGTTTGGCAGGGGGCTTCGATCAGCCCCAGCATTTT

clone_size: once
j_call: TRBJ1-1
d_call: NA
v_call: TRBV18
cdr3_aa: CASSPPGRLNTEAFF
cdr3_nt: TGTGCCAGCTCACCACCCGGGAGATTGAACACTGAAGCTTTCTTT

clone_size: NA
j_call: TRBJ1-4
d_call: TRBD1
v_call: TRBV6-2/TRBV6-3
cdr3_aa: CASSYGRGASATNEKLFF
cdr3_nt: TGTGCCAGCAGTTACGGCAGGGGGGCCAGCGCAACTAATGAAAAACTGTTTTTT

clone_size: NA
j_call: TRBJ2-1
d_call: TRBD2
v_call: TRBV4-2
cdr3_aa: CASSQGSGGYNEQFF
cdr3_nt: TGTGCCAGCAGCCAAGGAAGCGGGGGGTACAATGAGCAGTTCTTC

clone_size: NA
j_call: TRBJ2-3
d_call: NA
v_call: TRBV7-2
cdr3_aa: CASSLISGTDTQYF
cdr3_nt: TGTGCCAGCAGCTTGATTAGCGGCACAGATACGCAGTATTTT

clone_size: NA
j_call: TRBJ1-1
d_call: TRBD1
v_call: TRBV7-6
cdr3_aa: CASSSEGAVNTEAFF
cdr3_nt: TGTGCCAGCAGCTCGGAGGGGGCGGTGAACACTGAAGCTTTCTTT

clone_size: NA
j_call: TRBJ2-5
d_call: NA
v_call: TRBV5-1
cdr3_aa: CASSPGVQETQYF
cdr3_nt: TGCGCCAGCAGCCCCGGGGTACAAGAGACCCAGTACTTC

clone_size: few
j_call: TRBJ1-1
d_call: TRBD1
v_call: TRBV15
cdr3_aa: CATSRDPQGAGTEAFF
cdr3_nt: TGTGCCACCAGCAGAGATCCACAGGGGGCGGGCACTGAAGCTTTCTTT

clone_size: few
j_call: TRBJ1-2
d_call: NA
v_call: TRBV6-2/TRBV6-3
cdr3_aa: CASSYSAEGIGYGYTF
cdr3_nt: TGTGCCAGCAGTTACTCGGCGGAGGGAATTGGATATGGCTACACCTTC

clone_size: NA
j_call: TRBJ1-4
d_call: TRBD1
v_call: TRBV7-9
cdr3_aa: CATTWDSTNEKLFF
cdr3_nt: TGTGCCACGACATGGGACAGCACTAATGAAAAACTGTTTTTT

clone_size: NA
j_call: TRBJ2-1
d_call: NA
v_call: TRBV18
cdr3_aa: CASSTPLRDEQFF
cdr3_nt: TGTGCCAGCTCAACCCCCCTTAGGGATGAGCAGTTCTTC

clone_size: NA
j_call: TRBJ1-5
d_call: NA
v_call: TRBV19
cdr3_aa: CASSWAGLDQPQHF
cdr3_nt: TGTGCCAGTAGTTGGGCGGGGCTCGATCAGCCCCAGCATTTT

clone_size: NA
j_call: TRBJ2-7
d_call: NA
v_call: TRBV27
cdr3_aa: CASSGDSSYEQYF
cdr3_nt: TGTGCCAGCAGTGGGGACTCATCCTACGAGCAGTACTTC

clone_size: NA
j_call: TRBJ1-3
d_call: NA
v_call: TRBV10-3
cdr3_aa: CAILLSGNTIYF
cdr3_nt: TGTGCCATCCTACTTTCTGGAAACACCATATATTTT

clone_size: NA
j_call: TRBJ2-7
d_call: NA
v_call: TRBV21-1
cdr3_aa: CASSKVGVISSYEQYF
cdr3_nt: TGTGCCAGCAGCAAAGTTGGAGTGATAAGCTCCTACGAGCAGTACTTC

clone_size: NA
j_call: TRBJ2-2
d_call: NA
v_call: TRBV24-1
cdr3_aa: CAAARGVETGELFF
cdr3_nt: TGTGCCGCCGCGAGGGGGGTAGAGACCGGGGAGCTGTTTTTT

clone_size: NA
j_call: TRBJ1-1
d_call: NA
v_call: TRBV11-2
cdr3_aa: CASSLVGRRTEAFF
cdr3_nt: TGTGCCAGCAGCTTAGTAGGCAGGAGAACTGAAGCTTTCTTT

clone_size: NA
j_call: TRBJ1-6
d_call: NA
v_call: TRBV7-2
cdr3_aa: CASSLRRVQSPLHF
cdr3_nt: TGTGCCAGCAGCTTAAGGAGGGTACAGTCACCCCTCCACTTT

clone_size: NA
j_call: TRBJ1-4
d_call: TRBD1
v_call: TRBV5-1
cdr3_aa: CASSATGGREKLFF
cdr3_nt: TGCGCCAGCAGCGCCACAGGGGGCCGTGAAAAACTGTTTTTT

clone_size: NA
j_call: TRBJ2-5
d_call: NA
v_call: TRBV28
cdr3_aa: CASNLMRGGIQETQYF
cdr3_nt: TGTGCCAGCAATCTTATGAGAGGGGGGATCCAAGAGACCCAGTACTTC

clone_size: NA
j_call: TRBJ2-7
d_call: TRBD1
v_call: TRBV20-1
cdr3_aa: CSASRQGQAYEQYF
cdr3_nt: TGCAGTGCTAGTCGACAGGGGCAAGCCTACGAGCAGTACTTC

clone_size: NA
j_call: TRBJ2-1
d_call: NA
v_call: TRBV6-2/TRBV6-3
cdr3_aa: CASSIGRLGVNEQFF
cdr3_nt: TGTGCCAGCAGTATCGGGAGACTCGGCGTAAATGAGCAGTTCTTC

clone_size: NA
j_call: TRBJ2-7
d_call: NA
v_call: TRBV4-1
cdr3_aa: CASSPGLGHLYEQYF
cdr3_nt: TGCGCCAGCAGCCCAGGCCTAGGACATCTCTACGAGCAGTACTTC

clone_size: NA
j_call: TRBJ2-7
d_call: TRBD2
v_call: TRBV27
cdr3_aa: CASVPLAGGSHEQYF
cdr3_nt: TGTGCCAGCGTACCTCTAGCGGGAGGGTCCCACGAGCAGTACTTC

clone_size: NA
j_call: TRBJ1-6
d_call: NA
v_call: TRBV6-4
cdr3_aa: CAGRDNYNSPLHF
cdr3_nt: TGTGCCGGAAGGGACAACTATAATTCACCCCTCCACTTT

clone_size: NA
j_call: TRBJ2-5
d_call: NA
v_call: TRBV4-2
cdr3_aa: CASSQGDRVTTETQYF
cdr3_nt: TGTGCCAGCAGCCAAGGTGATAGGGTGACAACGGAGACCCAGTACTTC

clone_size: NA
j_call: TRBJ1-1
d_call: NA
v_call: TRBV14
cdr3_aa: CASSQDWATEAFF
cdr3_nt: TGTGCCAGCAGCCAAGATTGGGCCACTGAAGCTTTCTTT

clone_size: NA
j_call: TRBJ1-1
d_call: NA
v_call: TRBV19
cdr3_aa: CASSVLWGPKMNTEAFF
cdr3_nt: TGTGCCAGTAGTGTATTATGGGGCCCTAAAATGAACACTGAAGCTTTCTTT

clone_size: NA
j_call: TRBJ1-2
d_call: TRBD1
v_call: TRBV29-1
cdr3_aa: CSTRGGQGVVGSLGYTF
cdr3_nt: TGCAGCACCCGCGGGGGACAGGGAGTGGTGGGGAGCCTTGGCTACACCTTC

clone_size: once
j_call: TRBJ2-5
d_call: NA
v_call: TRBV7-9
cdr3_aa: CASSRDRIEETQYF
cdr3_nt: TGTGCCAGCAGCCGAGACAGGATTGAAGAGACCCAGTACTTC

clone_size: few
j_call: TRBJ2-2
d_call: NA
v_call: TRBV27
cdr3_aa: CASTPGAGVNTGELFF
cdr3_nt: TGTGCCAGCACCCCAGGGGCGGGGGTGAACACCGGGGAGCTGTTTTTT